Following are 22 T cell receptor beta chains from one sample sequenced in a study of blood T cell repertoires in COVID-19. Assay used: immunoSEQ multiplex PCR; TCRdb lists only in-frame clones, some missing. The table has fewer than 90,000 clones, 70% to 90% seen once. Sequencing was carried out using peripheral blood. These receptors originate from a woman of 80 years or more with active or convalescent COVID-19.

The chain joins TRBV7-2 to TRBJ1-2, with 8 bases matching TRBD1. The CDR3 spans 13 residues. After removal of 5 bases from V and 6 bases from J, the junction contained 5 bases not matched to a gene. CDR1 and CDR2 (germline): SGHTA, FQGNSA. The CDR3: CASSIRQGNGYTF. The CDR3 bases are TGTGCCAGCAGCATCAGACAGGGGAATGGCTACACCTTC.

The rearrangement uses TRBV20-1 and TRBJ1-4; TRBD1 might be the D (5 bases). This CDR3 is 11 amino acids long. The V end was cut by 4 bases, the J end by 8 bases, with 8 bases between. CDR1 is DFQATT and CDR2 is SNEGSKA in the germline V gene (reference sequence). The CDR3 reads CSATEGEKLFF. CDR3 nucleotide sequence: TGCAGTGCTACGGAGGGGGAAAAACTGTTTTTT.

This sequence joins TRBV27 and TRBJ1-1; the D gene is possibly TRBD1 (6 bases). The germline V gene has CDR1 MNHEY and CDR2 SMNVEV (reference sequence). This CDR3 contains 13 residues. V was shortened by 6 bases and J by 7 bases, with 15 bases between the two germline ends. The CDR3 nucleotides are TGTGCCAGCAGACGACAGGCCTCTAGTGAAGCTTTCTTT. Protein: CASRRQASSEAFF.

This CDR3 is CASSPLGQGAHEQFF. In DNA form, the CDR3 reads TGTGCCAGCTCACCACTCGGACAGGGGGCTCATGAGCAGTTCTTC. The rearrangement links TRBV18 to TRBJ2-1, with 11 bases lining up with TRBD1. The CDR3 has 15 residues. V lost 1 base to trimming and J lost 8 bases; unmatched junction nucleotides: 4. Germline V gene lookup returns CDR1 KGHSH and CDR2 LQKENI.

In DNA form, the CDR3 reads TGTGCCAGCAGTTACTCGAGAAATGGAAACACCATATATTTT. Encoded protein: CASSYSRNGNTIYF. The chain links TRBV6-5 to TRBJ1-3, with no clear D. CDR1 is MNHEY, CDR2 SVGAGI, per germline. The CDR3 length is 14 residues. The germline V and J ends were trimmed by 0 bases and 3 bases, with 6 bases remaining between them.

The rearrangement uses TRBV5-1 and TRBJ2-7, with 10 positions matching TRBD2. V shed 3 bases, J shed 0 bases, and the junction held 3 bases outside the gene matches. Germline lookup yields CDR1 SGHRS and CDR2 YFSETQ. The CDR3 has 15 residues. This CDR3 reads CASSWGTSDSYEQYF. CDR3 bases: TGCGCCAGCAGCTGGGGGACTAGCGACTCCTACGAGCAGTACTTC.

In this sample, this clone turned up a few times. V usage is TRBV7-9 and J usage is TRBJ2-3; 10 nucleotides match TRBD1. The CDR3 totals 16 residues. The trim removed 1 base at V and 7 bases at J, leaving 8 bases unmatched. Germline assignment: CDR1 SEHNR and CDR2 FQNEAQ (reference sequence). The CDR3 reads CASSLDFGTGVYTQYF. The CDR3 DNA sequence: TGTGCCAGCAGCTTAGATTTTGGGACAGGGGTATATACGCAGTATTTT.

The chain is built from TRBV20-1 and TRBJ2-3; D remains unclear. The V and J ends lost 5 bases and 4 bases respectively, with 7 bases between them. CDR1 is DFQATT, CDR2 SNEGSKA, per germline (reference sequence). The CDR3 consists of 11 residues. CDR3 DNA: TGCAGTGCTCCCCTCTCAGATACGCAGTATTTT. This encodes CSAPLSDTQYF.

The J gene is TRBJ2-5, the V gene TRBV7-2; D may be TRBD2 (7 bases). CDR1 is SGHTA and CDR2 is FQGNSA in the germline V gene. V was cut by 1 base and J by 4 bases, with 10 bases left in between. The CDR3 contains 14 residues. The CDR3 here is CASSLVGGGETQYF. The CDR3 DNA follows: TGTGCCAGCAGCTTAGTAGGGGGGGGAGAGACCCAGTACTTC.

The chain combines TRBV19 with TRBJ2-7; D possibly corresponds to TRBD1 (6 bases). The CDR3 has 15 amino acids. Looked up from germline, CDR1 is LNHDA and CDR2 is SQIVND (reference sequence). V was cut by 0 bases and J by 2 bases, with 11 bases left in between. CDR3 sequence: CASSIEGTPPYEQYF. Written as DNA, the CDR3 is TGTGCCAGTAGTATAGAAGGGACACCTCCCTACGAGCAGTACTTC.

This clone was observed once. V usage is TRBV7-9 and J usage is TRBJ1-2; no firm D call. CDR3 length equals 12 residues. The V gene's germline CDR1 is SEHNR and CDR2 FQNEAQ (reference sequence). V was trimmed by 6 bases and J by 3 bases, leaving 8 bases between them. The CDR3 DNA follows: TGTGCCAGCAGTTTATCGGACTATGGCTACACCTTC. It codes for CASSLSDYGYTF.

The chain recombines TRBV10-3 with TRBJ2-5; TRBD1 matches 8 bases. The CDR3 has 15 residues. Trimming removed 4 bases from V and 5 bases from J; junction bases left unmatched: 9. The germline gives CDR1 ENHRY, CDR2 SYGVKD. CDR3 coding DNA: TGTGCCATCAGTGGCGGGCAGGGGGCGTGGGAGACCCAGTACTTC. The encoded protein is CAISGGQGAWETQYF.

V is TRBV10-3 and J is TRBJ1-5; 12 bases line up with TRBD1. The germline V gene encodes CDR1 ENHRY and CDR2 SYGVKD. The CDR3 length is 15 residues. Trimming at V came to 6 bases and at J to 5 bases, leaving 5 bases not matched to a gene. The CDR3, as DNA: TGTGCCATCAGGGGGACAGGGGGCGGTGATCAGCCCCAGCATTTT. Its translation is CAIRGTGGGDQPQHF.

The chain recombines TRBV19 with TRBJ2-7; 8 nucleotides align to TRBD2. From germline, CDR1 is LNHDA and CDR2 SQIVND (reference sequence). J lost 7 bases, V lost 5 bases, and 16 bases had no gene match. This CDR3 region has 16 residues. CDR3 sequence reads: CASSALSGGPRGEQYF. CDR3 bases: TGTGCCAGTAGTGCGCTTTCGGGAGGGCCACGAGGGGAGCAGTACTTC.

The sample holds a few counts of this clone. V is TRBV7-9 and J is TRBJ2-7, with no clear D. Germline assignment: CDR1 SEHNR and CDR2 FQNEAQ (reference sequence). V lost 0 bases, J lost 8 bases, and 11 bases lay in between. CDR3 length: 13 residues. In DNA, the CDR3 is TGTGCCAGCAGCTTAGCCGGGTTTCCGAAGCAGTACTTC. Encoded protein: CASSLAGFPKQYF.

The chain recombines TRBV6-4 with TRBJ1-6; D is ambiguous. V was cut by 5 bases and J by 9 bases, with 11 bases left in between. Per the germline V gene, CDR1 is MRHNA and CDR2 is SNTAGT. CDR3 length: 13 residues. CDR3 sequence: CASSQTMASPLHF. DNA of the CDR3: TGTGCCAGCAGTCAAACCATGGCTTCACCCCTCCACTTT.

The chain carries TRBV20-1 and TRBJ1-4, with D unclear. Germline CDR1 is DFQATT and CDR2 is SNEGSKA (reference sequence). V was pared by 3 bases and J by 2 bases, with 10 bases between. This CDR3 spans 14 amino acids. The CDR3 bases are TGCAGTGCTAGTCGCGGTAATACTAATGAAAAACTGTTTTTT. This gives the protein CSASRGNTNEKLFF.

V and J are TRBV5-4 and TRBJ2-1; 7 nucleotides align to TRBD2. V lost 5 bases to trimming and J lost 7 bases; unmatched junction nucleotides: 9. Germline loops: CDR1 SGHNT, CDR2 YYREEE (reference sequence). This CDR3 region has 14 residues. The CDR3 nucleotides read TGTGCCAGCAGTCACGGACTAGTTCTAAATGAGCAGTTCTTC. Protein product: CASSHGLVLNEQFF. Looking up the rest from reference TRBV5-4 and TRBJ2-1 gives the full variable domain: ETGVTQSPTHLIKTRGQQVTLRCSSQSGHNTVSWYQQALGQGPQFIFQYYREEENGRGNFPPRFSGLQFPNYSSELNVNALELDDSALYLCASSHGLVLNEQFFGPGTRLTVL.

The chain combines TRBV5-1 with TRBJ2-7, with 9 bases lining up with TRBD1. The CDR3 totals 14 residues. J lost 2 bases, V lost 3 bases, and 3 bases had no gene match. From germline, CDR1 is SGHRS and CDR2 YFSETQ. CDR3 loop: CASSSGQGTYEQYF. As DNA, the CDR3 is TGCGCCAGCAGCTCGGGACAGGGTACCTACGAGCAGTACTTC.

The V gene is TRBV5-4, the J gene TRBJ2-5, with D perhaps matching TRBD2 (6 bases). Germline assignment: CDR1 SGHNT and CDR2 YYREEE (reference sequence). The CDR3 consists of 13 residues. Trimming removed 6 bases from V and 2 bases from J, with 11 bases in between. CDR3: CASTEGTQETQYF. CDR3 coding DNA: TGTGCCAGCACCGAGGGGACTCAAGAGACCCAGTACTTC.

The chain joins TRBV18 to TRBJ1-5; 8 positions match TRBD1. The ends lost 3 bases at V and 0 bases at J; junction bases unmatched: 7. The germline CDR1 and CDR2 sequences are KGHSH and LQKENI. The CDR3 is 17 residues long. The CDR3 spells CASSPSAGGLSNQPQHF. The DNA of the CDR3 is TGTGCCAGCTCACCGTCGGCAGGGGGCCTTAGCAATCAGCCCCAGCATTTT.

The chain combines TRBV6-6 with TRBJ1-4; 9 bases line up with TRBD1. CDR3 length: 15 residues. J lost 5 bases, V lost 2 bases, and 3 bases had no gene match. Germline CDR1 is MNHNY and CDR2 is SVGAGI (reference sequence). The CDR3 DNA follows: TGTGCCAGCAGTTACCGGGACAGGGTGAATGAAAAACTGTTTTTT. The encoded protein is CASSYRDRVNEKLFF.